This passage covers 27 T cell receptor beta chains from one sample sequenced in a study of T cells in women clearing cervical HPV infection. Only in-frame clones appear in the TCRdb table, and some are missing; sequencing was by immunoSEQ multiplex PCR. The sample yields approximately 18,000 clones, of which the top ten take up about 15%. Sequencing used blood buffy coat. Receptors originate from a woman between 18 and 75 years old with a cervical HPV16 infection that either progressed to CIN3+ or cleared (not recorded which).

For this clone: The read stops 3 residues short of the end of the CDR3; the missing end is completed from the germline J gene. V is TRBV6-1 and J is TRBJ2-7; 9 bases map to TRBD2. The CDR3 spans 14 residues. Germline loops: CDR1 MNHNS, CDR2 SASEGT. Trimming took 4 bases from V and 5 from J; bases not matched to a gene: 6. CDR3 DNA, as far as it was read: TGTGCCAGCAGTGCCGGGACTAGCATCCACGAG. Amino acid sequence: CASSAGTSIHE. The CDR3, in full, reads CASSAGTSIHEQYF.

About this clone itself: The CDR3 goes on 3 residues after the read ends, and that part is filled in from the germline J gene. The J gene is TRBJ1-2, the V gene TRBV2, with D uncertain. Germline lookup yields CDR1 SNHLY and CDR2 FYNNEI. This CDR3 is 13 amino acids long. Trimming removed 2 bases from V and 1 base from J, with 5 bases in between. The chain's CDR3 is CASSERVNYGYTF. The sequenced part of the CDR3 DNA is TGTGCCAGCAGTGAAAGGGTTAACTATGGC.

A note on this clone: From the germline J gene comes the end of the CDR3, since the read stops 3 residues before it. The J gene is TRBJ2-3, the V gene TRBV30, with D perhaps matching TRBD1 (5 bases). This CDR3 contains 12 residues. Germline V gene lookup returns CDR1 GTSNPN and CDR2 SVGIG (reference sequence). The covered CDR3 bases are TGTGCCTGGAGTATAGGACAAGAGACG. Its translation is CAWSIGQET. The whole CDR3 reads CAWSIGQETQYF.

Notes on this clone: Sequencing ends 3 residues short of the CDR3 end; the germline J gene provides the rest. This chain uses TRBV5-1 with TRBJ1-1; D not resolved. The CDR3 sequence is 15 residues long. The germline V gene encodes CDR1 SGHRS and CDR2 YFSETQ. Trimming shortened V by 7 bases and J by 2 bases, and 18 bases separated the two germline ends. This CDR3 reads CASQREGAANTEAFF. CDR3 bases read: TGCGCCAGCCAACGCGAGGGAGCGGCTAACACTGAA. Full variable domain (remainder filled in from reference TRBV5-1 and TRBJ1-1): KAGVTQTPRYLIKTRGQQVTLSCSPISGHRSVSWYQQTPGQGLQFLFEYFSETQRNKGNFPGRFSGRQFSNSRSEMNVSTLELGDSALYLCASQREGAANTEAFFGQGTRLTVV.

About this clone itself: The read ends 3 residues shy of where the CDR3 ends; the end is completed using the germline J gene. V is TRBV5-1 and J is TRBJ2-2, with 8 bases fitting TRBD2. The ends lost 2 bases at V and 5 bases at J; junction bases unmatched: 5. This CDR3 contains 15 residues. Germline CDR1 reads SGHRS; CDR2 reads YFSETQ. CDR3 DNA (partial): TGCGCCAGCAGCTTAAACCGGGGGGGGACCGGGGAG. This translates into CASSLNRGGTGE. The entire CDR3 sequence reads CASSLNRGGTGELFF.

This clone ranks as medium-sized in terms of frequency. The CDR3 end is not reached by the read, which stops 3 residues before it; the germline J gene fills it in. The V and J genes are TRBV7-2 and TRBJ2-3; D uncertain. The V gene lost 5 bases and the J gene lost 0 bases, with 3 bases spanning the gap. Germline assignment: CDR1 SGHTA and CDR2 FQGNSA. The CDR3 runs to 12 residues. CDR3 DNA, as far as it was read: TGTGCCAGCAGCGCGAGCACAGATACG. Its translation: CASSASTDT. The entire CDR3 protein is CASSASTDTQYF.

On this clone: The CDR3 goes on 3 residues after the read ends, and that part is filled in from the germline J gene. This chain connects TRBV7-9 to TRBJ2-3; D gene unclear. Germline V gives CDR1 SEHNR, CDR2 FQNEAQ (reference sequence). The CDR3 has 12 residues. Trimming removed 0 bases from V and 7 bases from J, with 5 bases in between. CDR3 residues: CASSLAQNTQYF. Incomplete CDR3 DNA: TGTGCCAGCAGCTTAGCGCAGAATACG.

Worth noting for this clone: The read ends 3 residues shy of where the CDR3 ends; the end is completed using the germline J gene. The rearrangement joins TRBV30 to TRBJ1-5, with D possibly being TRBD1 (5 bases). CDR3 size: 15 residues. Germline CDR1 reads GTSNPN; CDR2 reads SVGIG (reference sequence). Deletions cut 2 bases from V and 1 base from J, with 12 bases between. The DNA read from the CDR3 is TGTGCCTGGAGTCCGGGGGAAACGAGCAATCAGCCC. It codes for CAWSPGETSNQP. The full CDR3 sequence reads CAWSPGETSNQPQHF.

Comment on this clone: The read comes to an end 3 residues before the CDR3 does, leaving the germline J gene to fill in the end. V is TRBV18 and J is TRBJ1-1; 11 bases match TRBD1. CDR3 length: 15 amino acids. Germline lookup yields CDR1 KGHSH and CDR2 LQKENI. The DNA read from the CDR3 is TGTGCCAGCTCACCCCCCGGGACAGGGGGAGAGACA. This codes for CASSPPGTGGET. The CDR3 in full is CASSPPGTGGETAFF.

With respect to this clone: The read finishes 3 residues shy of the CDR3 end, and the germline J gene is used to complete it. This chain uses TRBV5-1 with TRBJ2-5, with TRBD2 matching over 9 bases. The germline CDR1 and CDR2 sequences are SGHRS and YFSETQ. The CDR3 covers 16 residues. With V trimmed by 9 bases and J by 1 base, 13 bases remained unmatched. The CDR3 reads CATAPGLAGSQETQYF. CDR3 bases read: TGCGCCACCGCACCGGGCCTAGCGGGGAGCCAAGAGACC.

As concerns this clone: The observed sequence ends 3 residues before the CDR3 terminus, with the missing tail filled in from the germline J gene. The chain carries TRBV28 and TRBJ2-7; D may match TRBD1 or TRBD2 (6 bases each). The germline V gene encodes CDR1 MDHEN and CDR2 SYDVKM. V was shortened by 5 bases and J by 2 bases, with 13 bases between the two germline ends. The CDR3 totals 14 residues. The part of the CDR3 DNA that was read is TGTGCCAGCAGTACAGGGAGGTACCCCTACGAG. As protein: CASSTGRYPYE. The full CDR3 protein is CASSTGRYPYEQYF.

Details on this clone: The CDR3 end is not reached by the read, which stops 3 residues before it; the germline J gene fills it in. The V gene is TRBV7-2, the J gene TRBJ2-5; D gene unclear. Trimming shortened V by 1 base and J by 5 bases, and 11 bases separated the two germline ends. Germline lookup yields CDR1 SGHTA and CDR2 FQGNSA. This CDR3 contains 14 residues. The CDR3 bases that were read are TGTGCCAGCAGCTTAGGCCCGCAGAGGGAGACC. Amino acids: CASSLGPQRET. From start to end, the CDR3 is CASSLGPQRETQYF.

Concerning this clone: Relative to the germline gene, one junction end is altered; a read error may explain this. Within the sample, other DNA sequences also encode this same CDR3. The sequenced part of the CDR3 DNA is TGTGCCAGCAGCACCCCGGGGGGAAACACT. Encoded protein: CASSTPGGNT. The entire CDR3 reads CASSTPGGNTIYF. The chain joins TRBV7-6 to TRBJ1-3; TRBD1 is a possible D gene (5 bases). The read ends 3 residues early relative to the CDR3; the germline J gene fills the gap. The CDR3 has 13 residues. CDR1 and CDR2 (germline): SGHVS, FNYEAQ. Drawing the rest from reference TRBV7-6 and TRBJ1-3, the complete variable domain is GAGVSQSPRYKVTKRGQDVALRCDPISGHVSLYWYRQALGQGPEFLTYFNYEAQQDKSGLPNDRFSAERPEGSISTLTIQRTEQRDSAMYRCASSTPGGNTIYFGEGSWLTVV.

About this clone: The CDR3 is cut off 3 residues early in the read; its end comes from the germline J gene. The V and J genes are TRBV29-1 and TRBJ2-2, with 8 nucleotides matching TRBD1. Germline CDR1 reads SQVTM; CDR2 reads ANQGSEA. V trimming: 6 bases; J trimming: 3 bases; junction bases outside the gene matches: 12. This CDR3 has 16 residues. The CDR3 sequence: CSVLGAGTGDTGELFF. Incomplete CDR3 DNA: TGCAGCGTCCTAGGAGCCGGGACAGGCGACACCGGGGAG.

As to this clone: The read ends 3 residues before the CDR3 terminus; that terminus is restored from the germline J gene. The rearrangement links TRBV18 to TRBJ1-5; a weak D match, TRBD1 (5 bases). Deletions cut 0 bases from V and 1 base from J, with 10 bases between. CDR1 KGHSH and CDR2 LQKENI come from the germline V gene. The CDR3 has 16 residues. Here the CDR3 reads CASSPPEGLSNQPQHF. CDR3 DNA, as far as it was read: TGTGCCAGCTCACCACCAGAGGGGCTCAGCAATCAGCCC.

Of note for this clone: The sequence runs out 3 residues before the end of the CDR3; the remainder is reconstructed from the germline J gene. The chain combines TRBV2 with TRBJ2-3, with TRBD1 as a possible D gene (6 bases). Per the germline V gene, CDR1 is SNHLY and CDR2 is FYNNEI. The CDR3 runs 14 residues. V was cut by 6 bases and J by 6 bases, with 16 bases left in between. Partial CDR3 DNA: TGTGCCAGCAGACCGCCGGACAGTAAGGATACG. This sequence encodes CASRPPDSKDT. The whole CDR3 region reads CASRPPDSKDTQYF. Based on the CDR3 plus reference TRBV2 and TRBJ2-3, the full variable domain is EPEVTQTPSHQVTQMGQEVILRCVPISNHLYFYWYRQILGQKVEFLVSFYNNEISEKSEIFDDQFSVERPDGSNFTLKIRSTKLEDSAMYFCASRPPDSKDTQYFGPGTRLTVL.

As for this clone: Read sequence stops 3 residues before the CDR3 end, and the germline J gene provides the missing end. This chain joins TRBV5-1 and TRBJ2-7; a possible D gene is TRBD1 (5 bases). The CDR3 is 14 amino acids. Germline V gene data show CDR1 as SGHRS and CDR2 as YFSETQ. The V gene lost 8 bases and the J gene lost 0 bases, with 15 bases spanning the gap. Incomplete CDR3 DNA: TGCGCCAGGAATTACAGGTTTCCCTCCTACGAG. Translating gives CARNYRFPSYE. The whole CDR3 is CARNYRFPSYEQYF.

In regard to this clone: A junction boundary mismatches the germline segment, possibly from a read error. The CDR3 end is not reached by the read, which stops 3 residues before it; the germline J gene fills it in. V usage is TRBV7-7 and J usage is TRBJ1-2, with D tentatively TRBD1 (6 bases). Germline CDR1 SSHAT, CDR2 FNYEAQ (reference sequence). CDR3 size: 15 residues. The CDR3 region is CASSLAGALANDYTF. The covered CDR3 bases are TGTGCTAGCAGCTTGGCGGGGGCCTTGGCCAATGAC.

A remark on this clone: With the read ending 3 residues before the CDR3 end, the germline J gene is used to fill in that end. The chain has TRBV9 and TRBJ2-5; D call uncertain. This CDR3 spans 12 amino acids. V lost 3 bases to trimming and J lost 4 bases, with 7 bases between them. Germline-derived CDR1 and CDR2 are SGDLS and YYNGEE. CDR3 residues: CASSEGLETQYF. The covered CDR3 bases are TGTGCCAGCAGCGAAGGTTTAGAGACC.

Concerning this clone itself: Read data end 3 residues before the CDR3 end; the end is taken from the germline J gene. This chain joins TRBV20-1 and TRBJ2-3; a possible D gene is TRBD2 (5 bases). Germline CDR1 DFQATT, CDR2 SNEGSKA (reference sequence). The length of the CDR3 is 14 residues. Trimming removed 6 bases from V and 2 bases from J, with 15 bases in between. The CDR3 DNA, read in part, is TGCAGTGCCCTCAACCCGGGGATCACAGATACG. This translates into CSALNPGITDT. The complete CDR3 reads CSALNPGITDTQYF.

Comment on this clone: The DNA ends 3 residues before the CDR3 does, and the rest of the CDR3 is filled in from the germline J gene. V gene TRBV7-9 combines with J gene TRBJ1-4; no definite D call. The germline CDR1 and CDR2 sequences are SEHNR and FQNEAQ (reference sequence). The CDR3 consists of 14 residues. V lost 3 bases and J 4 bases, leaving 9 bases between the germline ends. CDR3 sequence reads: CASSFGLDNEKLFF. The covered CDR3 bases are TGTGCCAGCAGCTTCGGACTGGATAATGAAAAA. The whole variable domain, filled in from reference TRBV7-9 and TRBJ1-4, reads DTGVSQNPRHKITKRGQNVTFRCDPISEHNRLYWYRQTLGQGPEFLTYFQNEAQLEKSRLLSDRFSAERPKGSFSTLEIQRTEQGDSAMYLCASSFGLDNEKLFFGSGTQLSVL.

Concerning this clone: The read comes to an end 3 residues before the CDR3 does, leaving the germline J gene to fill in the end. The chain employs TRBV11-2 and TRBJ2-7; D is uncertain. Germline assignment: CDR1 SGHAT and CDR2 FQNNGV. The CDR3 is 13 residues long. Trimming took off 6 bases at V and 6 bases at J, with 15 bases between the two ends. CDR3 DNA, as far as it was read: TGTGCCAGCAGTCTCGTTCTAGGCTCCGAG. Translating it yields CASSLVLGSE. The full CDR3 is CASSLVLGSEQYF.

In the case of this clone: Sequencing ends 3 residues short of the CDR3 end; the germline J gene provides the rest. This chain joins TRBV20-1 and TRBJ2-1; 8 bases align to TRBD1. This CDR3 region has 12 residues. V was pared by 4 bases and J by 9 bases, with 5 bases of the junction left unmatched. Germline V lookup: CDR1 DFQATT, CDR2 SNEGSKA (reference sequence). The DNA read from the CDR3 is TGCAGTGCTATTAGACAGGGGTCTGAG. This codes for CSAIRQGSE. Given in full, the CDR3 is CSAIRQGSEQFF.

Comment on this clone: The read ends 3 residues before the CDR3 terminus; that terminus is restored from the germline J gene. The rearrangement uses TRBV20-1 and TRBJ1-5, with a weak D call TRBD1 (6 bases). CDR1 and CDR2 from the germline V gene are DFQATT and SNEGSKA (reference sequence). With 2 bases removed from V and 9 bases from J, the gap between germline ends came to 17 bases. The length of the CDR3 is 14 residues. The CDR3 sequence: CSARPIGGAAPQHF. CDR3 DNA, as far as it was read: TGCAGTGCTAGACCTATTGGGGGGGCAGCGCCC.

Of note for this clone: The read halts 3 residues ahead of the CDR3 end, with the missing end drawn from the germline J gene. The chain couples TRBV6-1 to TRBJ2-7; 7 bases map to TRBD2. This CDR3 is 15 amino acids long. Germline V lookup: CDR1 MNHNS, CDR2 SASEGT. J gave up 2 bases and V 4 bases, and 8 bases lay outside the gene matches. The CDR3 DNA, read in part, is TGTGCCAGCAGTGTAGCGGGCCAAGCACCCTACGAG. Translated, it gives CASSVAGQAPYE. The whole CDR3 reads CASSVAGQAPYEQYF.

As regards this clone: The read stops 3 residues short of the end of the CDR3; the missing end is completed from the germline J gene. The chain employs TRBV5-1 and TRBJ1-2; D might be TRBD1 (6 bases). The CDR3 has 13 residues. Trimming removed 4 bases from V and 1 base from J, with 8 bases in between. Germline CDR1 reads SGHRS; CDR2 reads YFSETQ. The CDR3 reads CASSADSNYGYTF. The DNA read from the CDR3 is TGCGCCAGCAGCGCGGACAGTAACTATGGC. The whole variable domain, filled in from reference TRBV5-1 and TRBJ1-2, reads KAGVTQTPRYLIKTRGQQVTLSCSPISGHRSVSWYQQTPGQGLQFLFEYFSETQRNKGNFPGRFSGRQFSNSRSEMNVSTLELGDSALYLCASSADSNYGYTFGSGTRLTVV.

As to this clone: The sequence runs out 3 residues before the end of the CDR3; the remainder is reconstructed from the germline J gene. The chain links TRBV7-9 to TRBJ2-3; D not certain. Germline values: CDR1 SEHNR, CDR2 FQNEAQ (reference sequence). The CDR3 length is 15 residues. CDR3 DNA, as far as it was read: TGTGCCAGCAGTAAAGATCTGGTCCAAATAGAGACG. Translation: CASSKDLVQIET. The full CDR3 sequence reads CASSKDLVQIETQYF.